This TCR beta chain emerged from a study of blood T cell repertoires in COVID-19. Authors' analysis steps: It was from reference gene primer amplification that nucleated cell counts were estimated. Clones were read by immunoSEQ multiplex PCR, and TCRdb kept only the in-frame ones, dropping some. V, J and clone size derive from that table, while D and trimming were established from the DNA sequence. The sample lists about 280,000 clones; 82% were seen once. Participant reports of clinical history set cohort assignment. The germline V gene has CDR1 SGHRS and CDR2 YFSETQ. The CDR3 is 16 amino acids. Germline trimming cut 3 bases from V and 1 base from J; bases unmatched to any gene: 7.

The receptor was isolated from a man aged 35 to 55 who had been exposed to COVID-19. The sequencing input was PBMCs or T cells enriched from blood (not recorded which). The chain couples TRBV5-1 to TRBJ1-1; 9 nucleotides match TRBD1. CDR3 residues: CASSSRDRDSNTEAFF. The CDR3 coding sequence is TGCGCCAGCAGCTCTAGGGACAGGGACTCGAACACTGAAGCTTTCTTT.